This note documents a single TCR beta chain sequence. Its antigen is undetermined. This specimen belongs to a study of cytomegalovirus exposure and HLA in healthy donors. A multiplex PCR was run with 60 Vbeta primers and 13 Jbeta primers. Method: immunoSEQ multiplex PCR; TCRdb's copy keeps in-frame clones and lacks some. The repertoire consists of 95,000 to 110,000 clones, with roughly 80% occurring once and the leading ten covering more than 2%. Broader study findings: The study designated fewer than 200 TCR beta chains cytomegalovirus-associated. A prior analysis recorded that most TCR beta V segments were productive about 87% or about 30% of the time. Certain indistinguishable V segments, among them TRBV6-2 and TRBV6-3, were excluded.

The germline V and J ends were trimmed by 0 bases and 3 bases, with 9 bases remaining between them. CDR1 and CDR2 from the germline V gene are LNHNV and YYDKDF (reference sequence). The CDR3 consists of 15 residues. The sample comprised PBMCs. The clonotype originates from a man aged 25 to 40 in good health and CMV-seronegative. The chain carries TRBV15 and TRBJ1-3; tentatively, D is TRBD1 (6 bases). The CDR3 nucleotides are TGTGCCACCAGCAGAGACCGGACAGTTGGAAACACCATATATTTT. Protein sequence: CATSRDRTVGNTIYF.